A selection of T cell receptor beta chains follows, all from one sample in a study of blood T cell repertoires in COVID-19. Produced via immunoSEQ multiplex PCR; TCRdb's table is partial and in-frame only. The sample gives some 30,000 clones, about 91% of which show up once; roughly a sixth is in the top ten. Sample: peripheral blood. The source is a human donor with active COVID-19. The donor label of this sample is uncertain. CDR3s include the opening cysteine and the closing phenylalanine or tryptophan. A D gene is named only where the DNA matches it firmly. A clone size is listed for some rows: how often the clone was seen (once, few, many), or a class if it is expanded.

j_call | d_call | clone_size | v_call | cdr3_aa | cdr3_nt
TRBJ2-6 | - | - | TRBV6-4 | CASSEDGSSGANVLTF | TGTGCCAGCAGTGAAGATGGCAGCTCTGGGGCCAACGTCCTGACTTTC
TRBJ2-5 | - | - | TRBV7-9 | CASSRGSGSQGETQYF | TGTGCCAGCAGCCGGGGTTCCGGGAGCCAAGGAGAGACCCAGTACTTC
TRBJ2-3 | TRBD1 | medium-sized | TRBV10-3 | CATVATGGTDTQYF | TGTGCCACCGTCGCGACAGGGGGCACAGATACGCAGTATTTT
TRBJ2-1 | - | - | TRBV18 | CASSPQTDNEQFF | TGTGCCAGCTCACCGCAGACTGACAATGAGCAGTTCTTC
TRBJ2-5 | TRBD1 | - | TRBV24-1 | CATSDMTGGGSQETQYF | TGTGCCACCAGTGATATGACAGGGGGAGGGTCCCAAGAGACCCAGTACTTC
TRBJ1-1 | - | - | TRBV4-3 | CASSLVWGRGGTEAFF | TGCGCCAGCAGCCTCGTTTGGGGTAGGGGAGGGACTGAAGCTTTCTTT
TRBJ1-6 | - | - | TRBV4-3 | CASSQEEGSYNSPLHF | TGCGCCAGCAGCCAAGAGGAGGGCTCCTATAATTCACCCCTCCACTTT
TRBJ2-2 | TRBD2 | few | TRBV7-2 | CASSFPLWEGTGELFF | TGTGCCAGCAGCTTTCCTCTATGGGAGGGGACCGGGGAGCTGTTTTTT
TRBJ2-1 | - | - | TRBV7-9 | CACETGPDEQFF | TGTGCCTGCGAGACTGGCCCTGATGAGCAGTTCTTC
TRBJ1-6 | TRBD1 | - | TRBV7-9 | CASSPTGGNSPLHF | TGTGCCAGCAGCCCAACAGGGGGAAATTCACCCCTCCACTTT
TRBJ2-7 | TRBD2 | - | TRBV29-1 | CSVEAPGGTYYEQYF | TGCAGCGTTGAAGCTCCGGGAGGCACATATTACGAGCAGTACTTC
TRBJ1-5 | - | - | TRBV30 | CAWSVPGTAVVGWNLNQPQHF | TGTGCCTGGAGCGTGCCGGGGACTGCAGTTGTGGGTTGGAACCTGAATCAGCCCCAGCATTTT
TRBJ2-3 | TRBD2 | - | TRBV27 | CASKRWDYTDTQYF | TGTGCCAGCAAACGTTGGGACTACACAGATACGCAGTATTTT
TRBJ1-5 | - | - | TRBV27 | CASRSGQSSNQPQHF | TGTGCCAGCAGGTCCGGACAGTCTAGCAATCAGCCCCAGCATTTT
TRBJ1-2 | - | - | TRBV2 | CASSEVGGVEGYTF | TGTGCCAGCAGTGAAGTAGGAGGGGTCGAGGGCTACACCTTC
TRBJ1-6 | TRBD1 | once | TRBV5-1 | CASSLVETGGYNSPLHF | TGCGCCAGCAGCTTGGTTGAAACAGGGGGCTATAATTCACCCCTCCACTTT
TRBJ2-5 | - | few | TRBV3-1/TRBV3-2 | CASSQVGGAQETQYF | TGTGCCAGCAGCCAAGTTGGGGGGGCCCAAGAGACCCAGTACTTC
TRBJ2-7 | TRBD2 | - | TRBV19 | CASSISGAGEQYF | TGTGCCAGTAGTATCAGCGGGGCCGGCGAGCAGTACTTC
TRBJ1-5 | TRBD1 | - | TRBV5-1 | CASSLTGPGQPQHF | TGCGCCAGCAGCCTGACAGGGCCGGGGCAGCCCCAGCATTTT
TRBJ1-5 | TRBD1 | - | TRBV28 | CASTPEGQGAGNQPQHF | TGTGCCAGCACCCCAGAAGGACAGGGGGCCGGCAATCAGCCCCAGCATTTT
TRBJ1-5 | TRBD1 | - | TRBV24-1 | CATGRGPQPQHF | TGTGCCACCGGCAGGGGGCCTCAGCCCCAGCATTTT
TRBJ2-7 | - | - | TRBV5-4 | CASSFETSYEQYF | TGTGCCAGCAGCTTTGAGACTTCCTACGAGCAGTACTTC
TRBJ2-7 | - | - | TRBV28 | CASSPDREGVLHYEQYF | TGTGCCAGCAGCCCGGACAGGGAGGGGGTTCTTCACTACGAGCAGTACTTC
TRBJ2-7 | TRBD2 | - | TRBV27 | CASSPLPLAGPTYEQYF | TGTGCCAGCAGTCCCCTACCCCTAGCGGGACCGACCTACGAGCAGTACTTC
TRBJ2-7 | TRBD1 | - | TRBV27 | CASRSGGAVREQYF | TGTGCCAGCAGATCAGGGGGCGCGGTGAGGGAGCAGTACTTC
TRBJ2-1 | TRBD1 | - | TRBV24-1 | CATSDLEQGGEQFF | TGTGCCACCAGTGATTTGGAACAGGGGGGCGAGCAGTTCTTC
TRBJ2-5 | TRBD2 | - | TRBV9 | CASSVATGGGEETQYF | TGTGCCAGCAGCGTAGCTACGGGCGGGGGGGAAGAGACCCAGTACTTC
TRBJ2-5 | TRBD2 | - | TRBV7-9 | CATLASGQETQYF | TGTGCCACCCTAGCTAGCGGGCAAGAGACCCAGTACTTC
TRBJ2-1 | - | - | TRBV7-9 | CASSLKGRQDNEQFF | TGTGCCAGCAGCTTAAAAGGCCGGCAGGACAATGAGCAGTTCTTC
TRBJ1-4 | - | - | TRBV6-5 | CASTAGAVEKLFF | TGTGCCAGCACCGCAGGAGCGGTTGAAAAACTGTTTTTT
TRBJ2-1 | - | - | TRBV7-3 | CASSLEGGGPYNEQFF | TGTGCCAGCAGCTTAGAAGGCGGGGGCCCCTACAATGAGCAGTTCTTC
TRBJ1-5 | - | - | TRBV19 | CASSILGMGPNQPQHF | TGTGCCAGTAGTATTTTGGGGATGGGGCCCAATCAGCCCCAGCATTTT
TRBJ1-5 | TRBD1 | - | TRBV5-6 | CASSFGQGDQPQHF | TGTGCCAGCAGCTTCGGACAGGGTGATCAGCCCCAGCATTTT